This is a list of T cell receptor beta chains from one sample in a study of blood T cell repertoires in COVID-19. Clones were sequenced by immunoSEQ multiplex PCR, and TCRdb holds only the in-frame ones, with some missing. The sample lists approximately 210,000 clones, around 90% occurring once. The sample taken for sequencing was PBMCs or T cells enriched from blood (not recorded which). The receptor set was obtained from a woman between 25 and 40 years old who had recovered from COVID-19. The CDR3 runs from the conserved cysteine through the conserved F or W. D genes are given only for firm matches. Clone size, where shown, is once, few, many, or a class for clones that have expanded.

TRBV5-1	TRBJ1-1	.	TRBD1	CASSLVGGREAFF	TGCGCCAGCAGCTTGGTAGGGGGCCGTGAAGCTTTCTTT
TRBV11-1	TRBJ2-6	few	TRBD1	CASTLLRGFGANVLTF	TGTGCCAGCACCCTCCTCAGGGGGTTCGGGGCCAACGTCCTGACTTTC
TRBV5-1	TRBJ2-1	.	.	CASSLPRWGEPYNEQFF	TGCGCCAGCAGCTTACCCAGATGGGGGGAACCCTACAATGAGCAGTTCTTC
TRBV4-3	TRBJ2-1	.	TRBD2	CASSQDYSGSYNEQFF	TGCGCCAGCAGCCAAGATTATAGCGGGAGTTACAATGAGCAGTTCTTC
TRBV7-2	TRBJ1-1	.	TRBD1	CASSYSGTGGTEAFF	TGTGCCAGCAGCTATTCCGGGACAGGCGGCACTGAAGCTTTCTTT
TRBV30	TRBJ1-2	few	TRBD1	CAWSQGQAHGYTF	TGTGCCTGGAGTCAGGGACAGGCGCATGGCTACACCTTC
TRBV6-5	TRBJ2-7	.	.	CAERFILSYEQYF	TGTGCCGAGAGGTTCATTCTCTCCTACGAGCAGTACTTC
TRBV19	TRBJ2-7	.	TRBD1	CASSPGQGTYEQYF	TGTGCCAGTAGTCCAGGACAGGGTACCTACGAGCAGTACTTC
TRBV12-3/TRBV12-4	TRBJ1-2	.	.	CASSPSGGYGYTF	TGTGCCAGCAGTCCGTCGGGGGGCTATGGCTACACCTTC
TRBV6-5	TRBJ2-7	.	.	CASGQTPSTPEQYF	TGTGCCAGCGGCCAAACACCGTCCACCCCCGAGCAGTACTTC
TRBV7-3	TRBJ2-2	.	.	CASSPRQDTGELFF	TGTGCCAGCAGCCCCCGACAGGACACCGGGGAGCTGTTTTTT
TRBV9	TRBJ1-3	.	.	CASSVALDRIGNTIYF	TGTGCCAGCAGCGTAGCACTCGACAGGATCGGAAACACCATATATTTT
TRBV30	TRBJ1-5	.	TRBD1	CAWRSDRDSRINGNQPQHF	TGTGCCTGGAGGTCCGATCGGGACAGCAGAATTAATGGCAATCAGCCCCAGCATTTT
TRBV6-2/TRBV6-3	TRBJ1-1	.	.	CASSVRGVGYAGTEAFF	TGTGCCAGCAGCGTCCGTGGGGTGGGGTATGCGGGCACTGAAGCTTTCTTT
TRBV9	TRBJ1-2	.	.	CASRLSGDYYGYTF	TGTGCCAGCAGGCTCTCAGGGGATTACTATGGCTACACCTTC
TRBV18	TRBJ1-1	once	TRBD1	CASSPKTGHGAFF	TGTGCCAGCTCACCAAAGACAGGGCATGGTGCTTTCTTT
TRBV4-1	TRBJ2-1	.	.	CASSQEGSYNEQFF	TGCGCCAGCAGCCAAGAGGGCAGCTACAATGAGCAGTTCTTC
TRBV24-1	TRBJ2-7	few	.	CATGAGRVVYEQYF	TGTGCCACCGGGGCTGGCAGGGTGGTATACGAGCAGTACTTC
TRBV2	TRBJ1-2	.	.	CASSVTFGGGYTF	TGTGCCAGCAGTGTTACCTTCGGTGGTGGCTACACCTTC
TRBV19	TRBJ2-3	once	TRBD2	CASIEKASGASTDTQYF	TGTGCCAGTATCGAGAAGGCTAGCGGGGCTAGCACAGATACGCAGTATTTT
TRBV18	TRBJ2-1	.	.	CASSPGGVGGNEQFF	TGTGCCAGCTCACCAGGTGGGGTCGGCGGGAATGAGCAGTTCTTC
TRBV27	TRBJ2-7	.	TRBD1	CASKWGQGDSEQYF	TGTGCCAGCAAGTGGGGACAGGGGGATTCCGAGCAGTACTTC
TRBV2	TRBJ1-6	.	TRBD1	CASSEPRDRASPLHF	TGTGCCAGCAGTGAACCTCGGGACAGGGCTTCACCCCTCCACTTT
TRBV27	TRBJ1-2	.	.	CASSLVGAAKGGYTF	TGTGCCAGCAGTTTAGTTGGGGCGGCAAAGGGTGGCTACACCTTC
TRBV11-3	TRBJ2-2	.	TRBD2	CASSPGTSGVIGELFF	TGTGCCAGCAGCCCCGGGACTAGCGGGGTTATCGGGGAGCTGTTTTTT
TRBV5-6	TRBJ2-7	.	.	CASSRRGEQYF	TGTGCCAGCAGCCGGAGGGGCGAGCAGTACTTC
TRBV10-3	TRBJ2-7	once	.	CAISESPSSEQYF	TGTGCCATCAGTGAGTCACCTAGCAGCGAGCAGTACTTC
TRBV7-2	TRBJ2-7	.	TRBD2	CASSPGLAGGHNEQYF	TGTGCCAGCAGCCCCGGACTAGCGGGAGGGCACAACGAGCAGTACTTC
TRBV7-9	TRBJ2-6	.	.	CASRVGAGANVLTF	TGTGCCAGCAGGGTAGGAGCTGGGGCCAACGTCCTGACTTTC
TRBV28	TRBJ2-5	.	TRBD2	CASSFASAGGEETQYF	TGTGCCAGCAGTTTTGCGTCCGCGGGAGGGGAGGAGACCCAGTACTTC
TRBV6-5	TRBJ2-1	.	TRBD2	CASSFWEGPLVNEQFF	TGTGCCAGCAGTTTCTGGGAGGGCCCATTGGTCAATGAGCAGTTCTTC
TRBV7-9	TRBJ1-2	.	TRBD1	CASRDRGRDYGYTF	TGTGCCAGCAGGGACAGGGGGCGCGACTATGGCTACACCTTC
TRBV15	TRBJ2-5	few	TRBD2	CATSRAGGASRETQYF	TGTGCCACCAGCAGAGCCGGGGGGGCCTCTAGGGAGACCCAGTACTTC
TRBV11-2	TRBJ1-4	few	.	CASSLRGFYEKLFF	TGTGCCAGCAGCTTACGGGGATTTTATGAAAAACTGTTTTTT
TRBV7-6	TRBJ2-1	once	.	CASSLANSLSSYNEQFF	TGTGCCAGCAGCTTAGCCAATTCCTTGAGCTCCTACAATGAGCAGTTCTTC
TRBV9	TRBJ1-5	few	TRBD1	CASSPTGTGGRKPQHF	TGTGCCAGCAGCCCAACCGGGACAGGGGGCAGGAAGCCCCAGCATTTT
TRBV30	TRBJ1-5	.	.	CAWSVRGNQPQHF	TGTGCCTGGAGTGTACGGGGGAATCAGCCCCAGCATTTT
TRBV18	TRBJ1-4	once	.	CASSPAWGATNEKLFF	TGTGCCAGCTCACCAGCGTGGGGCGCAACTAATGAAAAACTGTTTTTT
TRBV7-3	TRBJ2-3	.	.	CASSLSQNTDTQYF	TGTGCCAGCAGCCTTTCCCAGAACACAGATACGCAGTATTTT
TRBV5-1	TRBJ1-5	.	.	CASTTIPGKQPQHF	TGCGCCAGCACTACTATCCCAGGGAAGCAGCCCCAGCATTTT
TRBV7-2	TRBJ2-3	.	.	CASSLAGQGTDTQYF	TGTGCCAGCAGCTTAGCCGGCCAGGGGACAGATACGCAGTATTTT